These 30 T cell receptor beta chains were all obtained from the same sample, sequenced in a study of blood T cell repertoires in COVID-19. Repertoires were generated with immunoSEQ multiplex PCR, while TCRdb's copy carries only in-frame clones and drops some. The sample has 150,000 or so clones; 84% are singletons. The sample consisted of PBMCs or T cells enriched from blood (not recorded which). Every receptor here comes from a woman in her forties or fifties who had recovered from COVID-19.

The chain employs TRBV11-2 and TRBJ1-2, with 9 bases lining up with TRBD1. The germline V gene has CDR1 SGHAT and CDR2 FQNNGV. The CDR3 totals 15 residues. J gave up 5 bases and V 4 bases, and 8 bases lay outside the gene matches. CDR3 amino acids: CASSYRGQGEYGYTF. CDR3 sequence (DNA): TGTGCCAGCAGCTATCGGGGACAGGGTGAGTATGGCTACACCTTC.

The chain combines TRBV28 with TRBJ1-1; D is perhaps TRBD1 (6 bases). The CDR3 has 13 residues. Trimming took 6 bases from V and 5 from J, leaving 13 bases between them. The germline V gene has CDR1 MDHEN and CDR2 SYDVKM. The CDR3 reads CASSSTGNTEAFF. The CDR3 nucleotides read TGTGCCAGCAGCTCCACAGGGAATACTGAAGCTTTCTTT.

This chain connects TRBV6-5 to TRBJ2-1; 8 nucleotides align to TRBD2. The CDR3 length is 14 residues. Germline CDR1 MNHEY, CDR2 SVGAGI. V shed 7 bases, J shed 7 bases, and the junction held 9 bases outside the gene matches. CDR3 sequence reads: CASTLREGRNEQFF. CDR3 in DNA: TGTGCCAGCACCCTCCGGGAGGGCCGTAATGAGCAGTTCTTC.

The chain carries TRBV15 and TRBJ2-7; D possibly corresponds to TRBD1 (5 bases). The V end was cut by 3 bases, the J end by 3 bases, with 9 bases between. Germline values: CDR1 LNHNV, CDR2 YYDKDF (reference sequence). This CDR3 contains 13 residues. The CDR3 coding sequence is TGTGCCACCAGCAGCGAGACAGACTACGAGCAGTACTTC. Translated: CATSSETDYEQYF.

The chain links TRBV6-5 to TRBJ1-1; D call uncertain. The CDR3 totals 13 residues. Germline CDR1 is MNHEY and CDR2 is SVGAGI. Trimming left V 11 bases short and J 4 bases short, with 17 bases between. CDR3 sequence: CASRVGGGTEAFF. CDR3 DNA sequence: TGTGCCTCGAGGGTCGGCGGTGGCACTGAAGCTTTCTTT.

A note on this clone: This sample also contains other DNA sequences that code for the same CDR3. The genes are TRBV27 and TRBJ2-7, with 8 bases lining up with TRBD1. This CDR3 region has 13 residues. In germline, CDR1 is MNHEY, CDR2 SMNVEV (reference sequence). Trimming cost V 6 bases and J 3 bases; bases outside gene matches: 4. This CDR3 is CASRSTGGYEQYF. The DNA for the CDR3 is TGTGCCAGCAGAAGCACAGGGGGCTACGAGCAGTACTTC.

For this clone: One end of the junction fails to match germline, which may point to a read error. The CDR3: CASSEAPGLGSRWDF. The CDR3 nucleotides are TGTGCCAGCAGTGAAGCCCCCGGACTAGGGAGTAGGTGGGACTTC. This sequence joins TRBV2 and TRBJ2-4; 7 positions match TRBD2. CDR1 is SNHLY, CDR2 FYNNEI, per germline. The CDR3 runs 15 residues.

V and J are TRBV28 and TRBJ1-4; D might be TRBD1 (5 bases). This CDR3 is 13 amino acids long. CDR1 and CDR2 (germline): MDHEN, SYDVKM. Trimming left V 5 bases short and J 7 bases short, with 11 bases between. The CDR3 DNA follows: TGTGCCAGCAGTGAACTTAGGGGTGAAAAACTGTTTTTT. Its translation: CASSELRGEKLFF.

The CDR3 loop reads CASSGTMDTDTQYF. As DNA, the CDR3 is TGTGCCAGCAGCGGGACTATGGACACAGATACGCAGTATTTT. The genes are TRBV9 and TRBJ2-3, with D maybe TRBD2 (6 bases). The V gene's germline CDR1 is SGDLS and CDR2 YYNGEE. This CDR3 is built from 14 residues. The germline V and J ends were trimmed by 3 bases and 2 bases, with 10 bases remaining between them.

There are a few counts of this clone. The chain carries TRBV28 and TRBJ1-5; TRBD1 might be the D (5 bases). The V and J ends lost 7 bases and 1 base respectively, with 11 bases between them. The CDR3 runs to 14 residues. Looked up from germline, CDR1 is MDHEN and CDR2 is SYDVKM. CDR3 loop: CASTRGGSNQPQHF. Written as DNA, the CDR3 is TGTGCCAGCACCCGGGGGGGGAGCAATCAGCCCCAGCATTTT.

This clone was observed a handful of times. The J gene is TRBJ2-1, the V gene TRBV5-5; 9 positions match TRBD1. Germline lookup yields CDR1 SGHKS and CDR2 YYEKEE (reference sequence). CDR3 size: 14 residues. V trimming: 5 bases; J trimming: 8 bases; junction bases outside the gene matches: 8. In DNA, the CDR3 is TGTGCCAGCAGACTCCAACAGGGGGCTCATGAGCAGTTCTTC. This gives the protein CASRLQQGAHEQFF.

This rearrangement joins TRBV19 to TRBJ2-7, with a tentative D call TRBD2 (7 bases). The germline gives CDR1 LNHDA, CDR2 SQIVND (reference sequence). CDR3 length: 13 residues. Trimming removed 7 bases from V and 3 bases from J, with 13 bases in between. The chain's CDR3 is CASKGGDNYEQYF. In DNA form, the CDR3 reads TGTGCCAGTAAAGGGGGGGATAACTACGAGCAGTACTTC.

There are a few counts of this clone. The chain couples TRBV7-8 to TRBJ2-7; a possible D gene is TRBD2 (5 bases). Trimming pared 3 bases from V and 5 bases from J, leaving 14 bases between. Germline V gene lookup returns CDR1 SGHVS and CDR2 FQNEAQ. The CDR3 totals 14 residues. The CDR3 reads CASSFGLRANEQYF. Written as DNA, the CDR3 is TGTGCCAGCAGCTTTGGACTGAGGGCTAACGAGCAGTACTTC.

The chain joins TRBV6-5 to TRBJ2-3; D is possibly TRBD2 (5 bases). The CDR3 has 15 residues. The germline CDR1 and CDR2 sequences are MNHEY and SVGAGI. Trimming took 6 bases from V and 1 from J, leaving 14 bases between them. The CDR3 DNA reads TGTGCCAGCAGACCGACACTAGGTCGCACAGATACGCAGTATTTT. The encoded protein is CASRPTLGRTDTQYF.

The rearrangement joins TRBV29-1 to TRBJ2-2, with D possibly matching TRBD1 (6 bases). The V gene lost 3 bases and the J gene lost 0 bases, with 23 bases spanning the gap. This CDR3 spans 19 amino acids. CDR1 is SQVTM, CDR2 ANQGSEA, per germline. CDR3 DNA sequence: TGCAGCGTTGATAATATTCCGGACAGAAGGAACGCGAACACCGGGGAGCTGTTTTTT. Amino acids: CSVDNIPDRRNANTGELFF.

The CDR3 DNA sequence: TGTGCCAGCAGCTTCGGGGAGGGGCTTGAAAAACTGTTTTTT. Amino acids: CASSFGEGLEKLFF. This chain uses TRBV7-9 with TRBJ1-4; a weak D match, TRBD1 (5 bases). Per the germline V gene, CDR1 is SEHNR and CDR2 is FQNEAQ (reference sequence). V was pared by 3 bases and J by 7 bases, with 12 bases between. CDR3 length: 14 residues.

This clone was seen only a few times. The rearrangement links TRBV28 to TRBJ1-5; TRBD1 might be the D (5 bases). There are 14 residues in the CDR3. The germline gives CDR1 MDHEN, CDR2 SYDVKM. V gave up 3 bases and J gave up 6 bases, with 12 bases separating them. This chain's CDR3 is CASSLRQGVQPQHF. CDR3 coding DNA: TGTGCCAGCAGTTTGAGGCAGGGTGTTCAGCCCCAGCATTTT.

The rearrangement uses TRBV7-8 and TRBJ2-7; D may be TRBD2 (6 bases). The CDR3 loop spans 16 amino acids. V dropped 5 bases and J dropped 0 bases, with 17 bases sitting between them. Germline CDR1 and CDR2: SGHVS and FQNEAQ. Here the CDR3 DNA reads TGTGCCAGCAGCCCCCGGGTTTCCGGGGGCTCCTACGAGCAGTACTTC. Translating it yields CASSPRVSGGSYEQYF.

V and J are TRBV28 and TRBJ2-1; the D gene is possibly TRBD2 (5 bases). There are 12 residues in the CDR3. Germline assignment: CDR1 MDHEN and CDR2 SYDVKM. With 4 bases removed from V and 15 bases from J, the gap between germline ends came to 16 bases. The chain's CDR3 is CASSSDSRIGFF. In DNA form, the CDR3 reads TGTGCCAGCAGTTCGGACTCGAGGATAGGGTTCTTC.

Only one count was recorded for this clone. This rearrangement joins TRBV11-2 to TRBJ2-3; perhaps TRBD1 as D (6 bases). V was cut by 3 bases and J by 8 bases, with 18 bases left in between. The CDR3 runs to 15 residues. Germline CDR1 is SGHAT and CDR2 is FQNNGV. The CDR3 spells CASSFLRGLVGTQYF. The CDR3 DNA sequence: TGTGCCAGCAGCTTTTTAAGGGGGTTGGTTGGTACGCAGTATTTT.

A few counts support this clone. The V and J genes are TRBV5-1 and TRBJ2-2, with unresolved D. Trimming took 1 base from V and 0 from J, leaving 10 bases between them. Germline CDR1 is SGHRS and CDR2 is YFSETQ. The CDR3 spans 16 residues. The CDR3 DNA reads as TGCGCCAGCAGCTTGTTTGCGGTTTCGAACACCGGGGAGCTGTTTTTT. Translated, it gives CASSLFAVSNTGELFF.

The genes are TRBV5-6 and TRBJ1-3; 7 positions agree with TRBD1. V lost 5 bases to trimming and J lost 7 bases; unmatched junction nucleotides: 6. The V gene's germline CDR1 is SGHDT and CDR2 YYEEEE. The CDR3 has 13 amino acids. CDR3 nucleotide sequence: TGTGCCAGCAGGCGACAGGGTTCGAACACCATATATTTT. Amino acids: CASRRQGSNTIYF.

This chain uses TRBV5-4 with TRBJ2-3; tentative D call: TRBD2 (6 bases). Trimming left V 5 bases short and J 6 bases short, with 7 bases between. There are 11 residues in the CDR3. Germline lookup yields CDR1 SGHNT and CDR2 YYREEE (reference sequence). CDR3 in DNA: TGTGCCAGCAGGCTAGCGGATACGCAGTATTTT. Amino acid sequence: CASRLADTQYF.

The chain has TRBV19 and TRBJ2-1; TRBD1 aligns across 11 bases. The CDR3 runs 16 residues. V shed 6 bases, J shed 5 bases, and the junction held 9 bases outside the gene matches. Germline-derived CDR1 and CDR2 are LNHDA and SQIVND (reference sequence). The CDR3 loop reads CASSQPGQGANNEQFF. In DNA form, the CDR3 reads TGTGCCAGTAGCCAACCTGGACAGGGGGCGAACAATGAGCAGTTCTTC.

The gene calls are TRBV5-1 and TRBJ1-1; D is ambiguous. The germline V gene encodes CDR1 SGHRS and CDR2 YFSETQ. The CDR3 runs 13 residues. With 2 bases removed from V and 1 base from J, the gap between germline ends came to 6 bases. The CDR3 nucleotides read TGCGCCAGCAGCTTTAGAGGGAACACTGAAGCTTTCTTT. It specifies CASSFRGNTEAFF.

The rearrangement joins TRBV18 to TRBJ2-3; D remains unclear. This CDR3 has 12 amino acids. Germline values: CDR1 KGHSH, CDR2 LQKENI. V was clipped by 5 bases and J by 4 bases, with 7 bases between them. The CDR3 here is CASSSDSDTQYF. The CDR3 coding sequence is TGTGCCAGCTCATCAGACTCAGATACGCAGTATTTT.

This sequence joins TRBV19 and TRBJ1-2; maybe TRBD1 (6 bases). The CDR3 spans 14 residues. The V gene's germline CDR1 is LNHDA and CDR2 SQIVND (reference sequence). Trimming removed 3 bases at V and 14 bases at J, with 22 bases between. CDR3 region: CASSITGSLLANTF. Here the CDR3 DNA reads TGTGCCAGTAGTATCACAGGGAGCCTGTTGGCTAATACCTTC.

J is TRBJ2-7 and V is TRBV5-1; weak D call: TRBD2 (7 bases). This CDR3 contains 15 residues. Germline V gene data show CDR1 as SGHRS and CDR2 as YFSETQ. V was shortened by 3 bases and J by 0 bases, with 13 bases between the two germline ends. This CDR3 reads CASSSGRGGSYEQYF. CDR3 DNA sequence: TGCGCCAGCAGCTCCGGAAGGGGGGGCTCCTACGAGCAGTACTTC.

This chain connects TRBV5-1 to TRBJ1-4; TRBD1 is a possible D gene (5 bases). The CDR3 runs to 16 residues. Trimming left V 0 bases short and J 6 bases short, with 15 bases between. Per the germline V gene, CDR1 is SGHRS and CDR2 is YFSETQ. CDR3 sequence reads: CASSLGDSTIYEKLFF. The CDR3 region has the DNA TGCGCCAGCAGCTTGGGCGACAGTACTATATATGAAAAACTGTTTTTT.

The chain carries TRBV5-8 and TRBJ1-5; 7 bases are shared with TRBD1. Germline CDR1 reads SGHTS; CDR2 reads YDEGEE. The CDR3 runs to 15 residues. J gave up 3 bases and V 0 bases, and 3 bases lay outside the gene matches. The CDR3 loop reads CASSLVTGYNQPQHF. As DNA, the CDR3 is TGTGCCAGCAGCTTGGTGACAGGGTACAATCAGCCCCAGCATTTT.